This entry lists 18 T cell receptor beta chains sequenced from one sample in a study of blood T cells in healthy people across ages. Combining a sample-barcoded 5' primer with a J-beta primer mix, a second PCR ran for roughly 6 to 11 cycles. TCRdb recomputed calls from the 5' RACE reads with MiXCR, one row per CDR3 protein. The sample has 550,000 to 700,000 distinct CDR3 sequences; about 25% are singletons. Sequences were obtained from blood. The receptor source for this set is a woman aged 70-85 years in good health.

Only a few counts were recorded for this clonotype. This chain links TRBV5-1 with TRBJ2-5; the match to TRBD1 covers 11 bases. The assigned J gene may be wrong: the sequence end matches TRBJ2-7 better. The CDR3 consists of 14 residues. Germline V gene lookup returns CDR1 SGHRS and CDR2 YFSETQ. The CDR3: CASSGTGGTYEQYF. DNA for the CDR3: TGCGCCAGTAGCGGGACAGGGGGTACCTACGAGCAGTACTTC.

The sample holds a few counts of this clonotype. The DNA of the CDR3 is TGTGCCAGCAGCTCGGGGCCGGGTGTTGAGACCCAGTACTTC. This sequence encodes CASSSGPGVETQYF. V is TRBV7-2 and J is TRBJ2-1; tentatively, D is TRBD1 or TRBD2 (5 bases each). The DNA end favors TRBJ2-5, so the J call may be wrong. The V gene's germline CDR1 is SGHTA and CDR2 FQGNSA. The CDR3 is 14 residues long.

In its sample, this clonotype was seen a few times. This chain connects TRBV30 to TRBJ2-5, with D possibly being TRBD2 (6 bases). Germline V gene lookup returns CDR1 GTSNPN and CDR2 SVGIG (reference sequence). Trimming removed 3 bases at V and 1 base at J, with 12 bases between. This CDR3 comprises 14 residues. This CDR3 reads CAWRFGGAQETQYF. CDR3 in DNA: TGTGCCTGGAGATTCGGGGGAGCCCAAGAGACCCAGTACTTC.

There are a few counts of this clonotype. This chain links TRBV20-1 with TRBJ1-2, with 9 bases identical to TRBD1. V dropped 5 bases and J dropped 2; count of bases not matched to a gene: 6. CDR1 DFQATT and CDR2 SNEGSKA come from the germline V gene (reference sequence). The length of the CDR3 is 14 residues. The chain's CDR3 is CSALRGTGNYGYTF. In DNA form, the CDR3 reads TGCAGTGCTCTACGCGGGACAGGGAACTATGGCTACACCTTC.

V gene TRBV4-2 combines with J gene TRBJ2-7, with D maybe TRBD2 (6 bases). Per germline, CDR1 LGHNA and CDR2 YNFKEQ. This CDR3 is 15 amino acids long. V was cut by 1 base and J by 0 bases, with 10 bases left in between. CDR3 bases: TGTGCCAGCAGCCAAGGTTTCGGGGGCTCCTACGAGCAGTACTTC. As protein: CASSQGFGGSYEQYF.

Many counts were recorded for this clonotype. The V and J genes are TRBV7-3 and TRBJ1-2; TRBD1 matches 10 bases. The germline V gene has CDR1 SGHTA and CDR2 FQGTGA. With V trimmed by 5 bases and J by 5 bases, 8 bases remained unmatched. CDR3 length: 15 amino acids. CDR3 sequence: CASSPGQGRLYGYTF. DNA for the CDR3: TGTGCCAGCAGCCCGGGACAGGGGCGGCTTTATGGCTACACCTTC.

The chain joins TRBV6-2 or TRBV6-3 to TRBJ2-5; a possible D gene is TRBD2 (6 bases). The CDR3 has 15 amino acids. CDR1 is MNHEY, CDR2 SVGEGT, per germline. Trimming left V 6 bases short and J 5 bases short, with 19 bases between. CDR3 coding DNA: TGTGCCAGCAGACGACTAGATGGGGCTTGGGAGACCCAGTACTTC. Translation: CASRRLDGAWETQYF.

As concerns this clonotype: At one boundary the junction diverges from the germline segment, which might be a read error. The rearrangement links TRBV7-2 to TRBJ2-2, with unresolved D. The germline gives CDR1 SGHTA, CDR2 FQGNSA. This CDR3 is built from 13 residues. The CDR3 nucleotides read TGTGCCGGCAGCTTAGCAGACACCGGGGAGCTGTTTTTT. Amino acids: CAGSLADTGELFF. Complete variable domain (other parts from reference TRBV7-2 and TRBJ2-2): GAGVSQSPSNKVTEKGKDVELRCDPISGHTALYWYRQSLGQGLEFLIYFQGNSAPDKSGLPSDRFSAERTGGSVSTLTIQRTQQEDSAVYLCAGSLADTGELFFGEGSRLTVL.

This clonotype was counted a few times. The chain carries TRBV6-2 or TRBV6-3 and TRBJ2-1, with 8 bases aligning to TRBD2. TRBJ2-7 explains the end of the DNA better; the J call may be wrong. The V gene's germline CDR1 is MNHEY and CDR2 SVGEGT. This CDR3 region has 15 residues. This CDR3 reads CASRIITSGAYEQYF. Here the CDR3 DNA reads TGTGCCAGCAGGATCATCACTAGCGGCGCCTACGAGCAGTACTTC.

The V and J genes are TRBV6-1 and TRBJ2-5; D is uncertain. The J call is in doubt because the DNA end fits TRBJ2-7 better. The V gene's germline CDR1 is MNHNS and CDR2 SASEGT. The CDR3 has 13 amino acids. The chain's CDR3 is CAFDSRDGYEQYF. The CDR3 DNA reads as TGTGCCTTTGACTCAAGGGATGGGTACGAGCAGTACTTC.

Remarks on this clonotype: This may be a read error: a much more frequent sequence differs by one nucleotide. The chain links TRBV27 to TRBJ2-1, with TRBD1 identical over 8 bases. The end of the DNA aligns better with TRBJ2-5, so the J call may be wrong. The CDR3 covers 14 residues. Germline CDR1 is MNHEY and CDR2 is SMNVEV (reference sequence). CDR3 nucleotide sequence: TGTGCCAGCAGAGAACAGGGGGGCGGGGAGACCCAGTACTTC. Amino acid sequence: CASREQGGGETQYF.

The V call is TRBV5-5, the J call TRBJ1-4; no clear D gene. CDR1 SGHKS and CDR2 YYEKEE come from the germline V gene (reference sequence). V lost 2 bases and J lost 3, with 14 bases in between. The CDR3 is made up of 16 amino acids. The CDR3 DNA is TGTGCCAGCAGCTTCTCCCTTATTGGGTCTAATGAAAAACTGTTTTTT. Its translation: CASSFSLIGSNEKLFF.

The chain recombines TRBV12-3 or TRBV12-4 with TRBJ2-5, with TRBD2 matching over 12 bases. The J call may be faulty, since TRBJ2-1 better matches the DNA end. This CDR3 is 17 amino acids long. CDR3 sequence (DNA): TGTGCCAGCAGTTACCGGACTAGCGGGGTACTCTACAATGAGCAGTTCTTC. It codes for CASSYRTSGVLYNEQFF.

The chain combines TRBV7-9 with TRBJ1-4; D perhaps matches TRBD1 (5 bases). The CDR3 is made up of 13 amino acids. CDR1 is SEHNR, CDR2 FQNEAQ, per germline (reference sequence). V dropped 4 bases and J dropped 8 bases, with 11 bases sitting between them. Here the CDR3 reads CASSSRVGEKLFF. The CDR3 DNA sequence: TGTGCCAGCAGCTCCAGGGTAGGCGAAAAACTGTTTTTT. Together with reference TRBV7-9 and TRBJ1-4, the CDR3 gives the full variable domain: DTGVSQNPRHKITKRGQNVTFRCDPISEHNRLYWYRQTLGQGPEFLTYFQNEAQLEKSRLLSDRFSAERPKGSFSTLEIQRTEQGDSAMYLCASSSRVGEKLFFGSGTQLSVL.

The chain links TRBV20-1 to TRBJ2-3, with a possible D match to TRBD1 (6 bases). Trimming took 4 bases from V and 0 from J, leaving 14 bases between them. The CDR3 spans 15 residues. Germline values: CDR1 DFQATT, CDR2 SNEGSKA (reference sequence). The CDR3 DNA follows: TGCAGTGCTACCCACAGGGCGGTAAGCACAGATACGCAGTATTTT. This translates into CSATHRAVSTDTQYF.

Here the CDR3 reads CAGTAGASNTGELFF. The CDR3 region has the DNA TGCGCCGGCACGGCGGGGGCCTCGAACACCGGGGAGCTGTTTTTT. The chain recombines TRBV5-1 with TRBJ2-2, with a tentative D call TRBD2 (7 bases). CDR1 is SGHRS and CDR2 is YFSETQ in the germline V gene. CDR3 length: 15 residues. Trimming removed 10 bases at V and 0 bases at J, with 16 bases between.

V usage is TRBV5-5 and J usage is TRBJ2-7; 9 bases line up with TRBD1. Germline assignment: CDR1 SGHKS and CDR2 YYEKEE (reference sequence). The CDR3 is made up of 14 amino acids. Unmatched junction bases numbered 6, after V lost 1 base and J lost 7 bases. CDR3 coding DNA: TGTGCCAGCAGCTTGACAGGGGGCAGCGGAGAGCAGTACTTC. Its translation is CASSLTGGSGEQYF.

In this sample, this clonotype turned up a few times. The conserved closing phenylalanine or tryptophan is absent in this CDR3, likely reflecting a read error. V is TRBV5-1 and J is TRBJ1-2; D possibly corresponds to TRBD1 (6 bases). This CDR3 has 12 residues. Germline-derived CDR1 and CDR2 are SGHRS and YFSETQ. Trimming pared 7 bases from V and 8 bases from J, leaving 15 bases between. The chain's CDR3 is CASAQSGAGYTL. CDR3 DNA: TGCGCCAGCGCTCAATCAGGGGCCGGCTACACCCTC.